This is a list of T cell receptor beta chains from one sample in a study of shared clonotypes between healthy human individuals. Clones were read by immunoSEQ multiplex PCR, and TCRdb kept only the in-frame ones, dropping some. The profile shows around 690,000 clones, 90% of them singletons. The sequenced material came from memory CD8+ T cells from PBMCs. The receptors here all came from a young man in good health. Some clones in this sample may be carry-over from other donors' samples. Both conserved end residues are part of each CDR3. Each record gives: J gene, D gene, V gene, clone size, CDR3 DNA, CDR3 protein. The D gene is left open where the match is weak. The size of a clone is reported for some rows only, either as once, few or many, or as a class for expanded clones.

TRBJ2-7 TRBD1 TRBV7-9 NA TGTGCCAGCAGCCACCAGACAGGGGGCGGCTACGAGCAGTACTTC CASSHQTGGGYEQYF
TRBJ2-7 NA TRBV13 once TGTGCCAGCAGCTTAGAAGGCTCCTACGAGCAGTACTTC CASSLEGSYEQYF
TRBJ2-7 TRBD2 TRBV7-6 NA TGTGCCAGCAGCTTAGCGGGAGAGCGGGGCGAGCAGTACTTC CASSLAGERGEQYF
TRBJ2-2 TRBD2 TRBV27 NA TGTGCCAGCAGTCTCCTGGGAGGGGAGGGCACCGGGGAGCTGTTTTTT CASSLLGGEGTGELFF
TRBJ2-5 NA TRBV11-2 NA TGTGCCAGCAGTCCCTCCGCAGGGACCCAAGAGACCCAGTACTTC CASSPSAGTQETQYF
TRBJ2-1 TRBD2 TRBV7-9 NA TGTGCCAGCAGCTGGGAGACTAGCGGGCGGAACAATGAGCAGTTCTTC CASSWETSGRNNEQFF
TRBJ1-1 NA TRBV5-6 NA TGTGCCAGCAGCCGTATCATCCAGGGCCTACCCAACACTGAAGCTTTCTTT CASSRIIQGLPNTEAFF
TRBJ2-7 NA TRBV19 NA TGTGCCAGTAGTGCGGGTCTGACCTACGAGCAGTACTTC CASSAGLTYEQYF
TRBJ2-1 NA TRBV7-8 NA TGTGCCACCTACCGGGCCGACACATTCAATGAGCAGTTCTTC CATYRADTFNEQFF
TRBJ2-2 NA TRBV19 many TGTGCCAGTAGTATGGGTCGGGAAACCGGGGAGCTGTTTTTT CASSMGRETGELFF
TRBJ2-1 TRBD2 TRBV4-3 NA TGCGCCAGCAGCCAAGATAGGGGACTAGCCATGCACAATGAGCAGTTCTTC CASSQDRGLAMHNEQFF
TRBJ2-7 NA TRBV28 NA TGTGCCAGCAGTTTAATTCCGGTCCCCTCCTACGAGCAGTACTTC CASSLIPVPSYEQYF
TRBJ2-7 NA TRBV7-3 NA TGTGCCAGCAGCCTCGGGGGCGACGAGCAGTACTTC CASSLGGDEQYF
TRBJ2-3 TRBD2 TRBV9 NA TGTGCCAGCAGCGTTAGCGGGAGAGAGGTAGATACGCAGTATTTT CASSVSGREVDTQYF
TRBJ2-1 TRBD2 TRBV27 NA TGTGCCAGCAGTCCCCGCGGGAGGGTTAGCAATGAGCAGTTCTTC CASSPRGRVSNEQFF
TRBJ2-1 TRBD2 TRBV7-3 NA TGTGCCAGCAGCCCAAAGTTAGCGGGATGGTACAATGAGCAGTTCTTC CASSPKLAGWYNEQFF
TRBJ1-1 TRBD1 TRBV7-9 NA TGTGCCAGCAGCCCCCGACAGGGGGGATATGGTAATGAATGGACTGAAGCTTTCTTT CASSPRQGGYGNEWTEAFF
TRBJ2-7 TRBD2 TRBV27 NA TGTGCCAGCAGTTTAAGAGGTAGCGGGAATACGTACGAGCAGTACTTC CASSLRGSGNTYEQYF
TRBJ2-7 NA TRBV7-6 NA TGTGCCAGCAGCTATCGTCGGGGTTTATCCTACGAGCAGTACTTC CASSYRRGLSYEQYF
TRBJ2-3 NA TRBV4-2 NA TGTGCCAGCAGCGAGACCCCCGGGTTTAGCACAGATACGCAGTATTTT CASSETPGFSTDTQYF
TRBJ2-1 TRBD2 TRBV9 once TGTGCCAGCAGCCTTACTAGCGGGAGTAGCTACAATGAGCAGTTCTTC CASSLTSGSSYNEQFF
TRBJ1-1 NA TRBV27 NA TGTGCCAGCAGTTTTTCGCCAGGGTCGAACACTGAAGCTTTCTTT CASSFSPGSNTEAFF
TRBJ1-5 NA TRBV5-6 few TGTGCCAGCAGCTTGATTGATCAGCCCCAGCATTTT CASSLIDQPQHF
TRBJ1-1 NA TRBV6-6 NA TGTGCCAGCAGTTACTCGAGGGGGAACACTGAAGCTTTCTTT CASSYSRGNTEAFF
TRBJ2-2 NA TRBV28 once TGTGCCAGCAGTCCCCCGGGCGGACGAATTCAGTTCGCGAACACCGGGGAGCTGTTTTTT CASSPPGGRIQFANTGELFF
TRBJ1-1 NA TRBV19 few TGTGCCAGTAGTATGGGTACAGCTACCACTGAAGCTTTCTTT CASSMGTATTEAFF
TRBJ2-5 NA TRBV7-9 NA TGTGCCAGCAGCTTACAACGGCGCCAAGAGACCCAGTACTTC CASSLQRRQETQYF
TRBJ2-3 NA TRBV29-1 NA TGCAGCGTTTTGGCAGATACGCAGTATTTT CSVLADTQYF
TRBJ1-5 TRBD1 TRBV28 NA TGTGCCACCAGCACAGGGGCAAATCAGCCCCAGCATTTT CATSTGANQPQHF
TRBJ2-1 NA TRBV27 NA TGTGCCAGCAGTTTTTCACTAGCAAATGAGCAGTTCTTC CASSFSLANEQFF
TRBJ1-4 NA TRBV29-1 few TGCAGCGTTGGTCAGAGGAGCGGACGGGATGAAAAACTGTTTTTT CSVGQRSGRDEKLFF
TRBJ2-7 NA TRBV11-3 NA TGTGCCAGCAGTTACCTTAAAGGGGAGCAGTACTTC CASSYLKGEQYF
TRBJ2-1 NA TRBV28 NA TGTGCCAGCAGTATAGGCTCTCCGGACAATGAGCAGTTCTTC CASSIGSPDNEQFF
TRBJ1-2 NA TRBV27 once TGTGCCAGCAGTTTAACGAGGGGTTGGGATGGCTACACCTTC CASSLTRGWDGYTF
TRBJ2-1 TRBD2 TRBV11-2 NA TGTGCCAGCAGCCCCTTTGCCCGGGGGGGACCGAGATACAATGAGCAGTTCTTC CASSPFARGGPRYNEQFF
TRBJ2-2 NA TRBV25-1 NA TGTGCCAGCGGAGGACGGCACCTTCCGAACACCGGGGAGCTGTTTTTT CASGGRHLPNTGELFF
TRBJ1-2 NA TRBV28 NA TGTGCCAGCAGCCGCACTAAGGAATCGGGTGGCTACACCTTC CASSRTKESGGYTF
TRBJ1-2 NA TRBV6-6 NA TGTGCCAGCAGAGACCGGGACACCGATGGCTACACCTTC CASRDRDTDGYTF
TRBJ2-2 NA TRBV6-5 NA TGTGCCAGCAGGACCCCCTTCCCCGGGGAGCTGTTTTTT CASRTPFPGELFF
TRBJ2-3 NA TRBV5-6 NA TGTGCCAGCAGCTTGCTGAATAGCGGTTACACAGATACGCAGTATTTT CASSLLNSGYTDTQYF
TRBJ2-1 TRBD2 TRBV7-9 once TGTGCCAGCAGCAAGGGACTAGCCAAAAAGTATGAGCAGTTCTTC CASSKGLAKKYEQFF
TRBJ2-7 TRBD2 TRBV7-9 NA TGTGCCAGCAGCCCCCCGACTAGCGGGAGACACGAGCAGTACTTC CASSPPTSGRHEQYF
TRBJ1-2 TRBD1 TRBV6-6 NA TGTGCCAGCAACGATAACAGGGACAGTTTACGCTATGGCTACACCTTC CASNDNRDSLRYGYTF
TRBJ1-1 NA TRBV7-9 NA TGTGCCAGCAGCTCAGAGGCCGGGGAAGGAGATGAAGCTTTCTTT CASSSEAGEGDEAFF
TRBJ1-1 NA TRBV29-1 few TGCAGCGCTCTTCCCGGGGGAATTGAAGCTTTCTTT CSALPGGIEAFF